The text below deals with one T cell receptor (beta chain). No antigen is known for it. The germline CDR1 and CDR2 sequences are LGHNT and FRNRAP. Trimming took 2 bases from V and 2 from J; bases not matched to a gene: 5. The CDR3 contains 16 residues. TCRdb independently ran MiXCR on the RT-PCR reads; one entry per CDR3 protein. The sample consists of fewer than 550,000 distinct CDR3 sequences, about 25% of them appearing once. This entry belongs to a study of response to subunit inactivated influenza vaccine. Study-level points and caveats: Only a handful of new T cells, the authors suggested, are recruited with each seasonal influenza vaccination.

V usage is TRBV12-5 and J usage is TRBJ2-1, with TRBD1 identical over 8 bases. Sequenced material: CD4+ T cells sorted from PBMCs, taken roughly 5 days after vaccination. The sequence came from a man aged 50 to 60 who received an inactivated influenza vaccine. The CDR3 bases are TGTGCTAGTGGTTTGATGACAGGGGCCACCTACAATGAGCAGTTCTTC. Its protein product is CASGLMTGATYNEQFF.